Presented here are 28 T cell receptor beta chains from one specimen sequenced in a study of CD8+CD57+ T cells in acquired aplastic anemia. Both TCR beta VDJ combination and CDR3 sequence profiling were carried out. Genomic DNA was the template for this profiling. TCRdb redid the calling of the reads with MiXCR, one entry per CDR3 protein. The table lists some 240,000 distinct CDR3 sequences, 34% of them singletons, with about 1.1% in the top ten. Material for sequencing was sorted CD4+, CD8+, or CD8+CD57+ T cells (not recorded which) from PBMCs. The receptors were gathered from a human donor in good health, serving as a control.

The chain carries TRBV10-3 and TRBJ1-2; 9 bases are a match to TRBD1. There are 15 residues in the CDR3. In germline, CDR1 is ENHRY, CDR2 SYGVKD. Losses at the gene ends were 4 bases for V and 5 bases for J; bases not matched to a gene: 8. This CDR3 reads CAISGQPGQGYGYTF. The DNA of the CDR3 is TGTGCCATCAGTGGGCAACCGGGACAGGGTTATGGCTACACCTTC.

This clonotype has only a few counts. This chain joins TRBV7-3 and TRBJ2-2, with D possibly being TRBD2 (6 bases). The CDR3 extends over 17 amino acids. The germline V and J ends were trimmed by 0 bases and 1 base, with 12 bases remaining between them. Germline CDR1 reads SGHTA; CDR2 reads FQGTGA. This CDR3 reads CASSLTAAGLNTGELFF. In DNA form, the CDR3 reads TGTGCCAGCAGCTTAACCGCGGCGGGGTTGAACACCGGGGAGCTGTTTTTT.

On this clonotype: A junction end diverges from the germline sequence, so it may reflect a read error. This rearrangement joins TRBV24-1 to TRBJ2-2; 9 bases fit TRBD1. The CDR3 sequence is 16 residues long. Germline CDR1 reads KGHDR; CDR2 reads SFDVKD. DNA for the CDR3: TGTGCCACCAGTGAAACAGGGGGCATCGGAACCGGGGGGCTGTTCTTT. Its translation: CATSETGGIGTGGLFF.

In regard to this clonotype: Because it lacks the conserved phenylalanine or tryptophan at the end, this CDR3 is likely a read error. The chain links TRBV4-1 to TRBJ1-3; no clear D. Germline V gene data show CDR1 as MGHRA and CDR2 as YSYEKL. This CDR3 has 16 residues. V was clipped by 5 bases and J by 1 base, with 15 bases between them. The CDR3 protein is CASSTGRAKSGNTIYL. Here the CDR3 DNA reads TGCGCCAGCAGCACCGGACGGGCGAAGTCTGGAAACACCATATATCTT.

This clonotype was found once. A much larger clone differs by one base, so this may be a read error. The rearrangement links TRBV11-1 to TRBJ2-3; 7 bases are a match to TRBD1. The CDR3 has 16 amino acids. Germline assignment: CDR1 SGHAT and CDR2 FQDESV (reference sequence). CDR3 amino acids: CASSLGGGGGTDSQYF. The CDR3 coding sequence is TGTGCCAGCAGCTTAGGAGGGGGCGGTGGCACAGATTCGCAGTATTTT.

There are many counts of this clonotype. V usage is TRBV29-1 and J usage is TRBJ1-2; the D gene is possibly TRBD1 (5 bases). The length of the CDR3 is 12 residues. CDR1 SQVTM and CDR2 ANQGSEA come from the germline V gene. V was cut by 7 bases and J by 4 bases, with 13 bases left in between. The CDR3: CSAGGDLYGYTF. CDR3 sequence (DNA): TGCAGCGCCGGGGGGGATCTCTATGGCTACACCTTC.

In its sample, this clonotype was seen a few times. V usage is TRBV2 and J usage is TRBJ2-1, with D tentatively TRBD2 (5 bases). The CDR3 consists of 15 residues. From germline, CDR1 is SNHLY and CDR2 FYNNEI. The V end lost 4 bases, the J end lost 0 bases, and 10 bases lay between the germline ends. CDR3 nucleotide sequence: TGTGCCAGCAGTGGAGGGTCGAGCTCCTACAATGAGCAGTTCTTC. It is translated as CASSGGSSSYNEQFF.

This clonotype was counted a few times. The rearrangement joins TRBV6-1 to TRBJ1-5, with D possibly TRBD1 on 5 matching bases. Germline V gives CDR1 MNHNS, CDR2 SASEGT. V dropped 4 bases and J dropped 5 bases, with 12 bases sitting between them. The CDR3 runs to 14 residues. The CDR3 DNA reads as TGTGCCAGCAGTGCGGGCCTGGGGCATCAGCCCCAGCATTTT. Translated: CASSAGLGHQPQHF.

This chain joins TRBV19 and TRBJ1-1; TRBD1 is a possible D gene (5 bases). Trimming pared 10 bases from V and 0 bases from J, leaving 12 bases between. Germline CDR1 LNHDA, CDR2 SQIVND (reference sequence). This CDR3 is built from 13 residues. The CDR3 is CATSTVLNTEAFF. The CDR3 nucleotides read TGTGCCACCTCGACAGTTTTGAACACTGAAGCTTTCTTT. The variable domain in full, with the rest retrieved from reference TRBV19 and TRBJ1-1, is DGGITQSPKYLFRKEGQNVTLSCEQNLNHDAMYWYRQDPGQGLRLIYYSQIVNDFQKGDIAEGYSVSREKKESFPLTVTSAQKNPTAFYLCATSTVLNTEAFFGQGTRLTVV.

The rearrangement uses TRBV11-2 and TRBJ2-1; either TRBD1 or TRBD2 may fit D (5 bases each). Germline V gene lookup returns CDR1 SGHAT and CDR2 FQNNGV. Trimming shortened V by 6 bases and J by 2 bases, and 14 bases separated the two germline ends. The CDR3 is 15 amino acids. The CDR3 DNA is TGTGCCAGCAGGGCTCTCCGGGACGCCTACAATGAGCAGTTCTTC. It yields the protein CASRALRDAYNEQFF.

The chain employs TRBV7-9 and TRBJ1-2; possibly TRBD1 for D (5 bases). CDR1 is SEHNR, CDR2 FQNEAQ, per germline (reference sequence). This CDR3 is 13 amino acids long. Trimming stripped 5 bases from V and 4 bases from J, with 11 bases between. CDR3 nucleotides: TGTGCCAGCAGCGCTCTGGGGGTCTATGGCTACACCTTC. This encodes CASSALGVYGYTF.

This clonotype has just one count. The chain uses TRBV2 and TRBJ2-3; 7 bases fit TRBD2. The CDR3 sequence is 13 residues long. V was clipped by 8 bases and J by 2 bases; unmatched bases: 4. Germline V lookup: CDR1 SNHLY, CDR2 FYNNEI. The CDR3 here is CASRGEYTDTQYF. The CDR3 DNA is TGTGCCAGCCGGGGGGAGTACACAGATACGCAGTATTTT. Full variable domain (outside the CDR3, taken from reference TRBV2 and TRBJ2-3): EPEVTQTPSHQVTQMGQEVILRCVPISNHLYFYWYRQILGQKVEFLVSFYNNEISEKSEIFDDQFSVERPDGSNFTLKIRSTKLEDSAMYFCASRGEYTDTQYFGPGTRLTVL.

Details on this clonotype: This may be a read error, as it is one base from a much larger clone. V is TRBV20-1 and J is TRBJ1-5, with 9 positions matching TRBD1. V shed 6 bases and J 2 bases; nucleotides not matched to a gene: 8. The CDR3 consists of 15 residues. Germline loops: CDR1 DFQATT, CDR2 SNEGSKA (reference sequence). The CDR3 DNA follows: TGCAGTGCGTCACAGGGGGCTAGAGGCAATCAGCCCCAGCATTTT. Translation gives CSASQGARGNQPQHF.

This clonotype showed up many times. This chain connects TRBV20-1 to TRBJ2-1, with D perhaps assigned TRBD1 or TRBD2 (5 bases each). The CDR3 runs to 14 residues. Per the germline V gene, CDR1 is DFQATT and CDR2 is SNEGSKA (reference sequence). V lost 6 bases and J 0 bases, leaving 12 bases between the germline ends. In nucleotides, the CDR3 is TGCAGTGCGGGGGACGTGAGCTCCTACAATGAGCAGTTCTTC. Its translation is CSAGDVSSYNEQFF.

This clonotype was observed many times. This sequence joins TRBV7-6 and TRBJ1-6, with no clear D. This CDR3 region has 16 residues. V lost 3 bases and J lost 0, with 9 bases in between. Germline assignment: CDR1 SGHVS and CDR2 FNYEAQ. CDR3: CASSLLLSSYNSPLHF. DNA of the CDR3: TGTGCCAGCAGCTTGCTCTTAAGCTCCTATAATTCACCCCTCCACTTT. The full variable domain, in which reference TRBV7-6 and TRBJ1-6 provide the parts outside the CDR3, is GAGVSQSPRYKVTKRGQDVALRCDPISGHVSLYWYRQALGQGPEFLTYFNYEAQQDKSGLPNDRFSAERPEGSISTLTIQRTEQRDSAMYRCASSLLLSSYNSPLHFGNGTRLTVT.

In this sample, this clonotype turned up many times. V and J are TRBV20-1 and TRBJ2-5, with 7 nucleotides matching TRBD2. V was clipped by 2 bases and J by 3 bases; unmatched bases: 9. CDR1 and CDR2 from the germline V gene are DFQATT and SNEGSKA (reference sequence). This CDR3 has 15 residues. CDR3 region: CSARYQGGGEETQYF. Written as DNA, the CDR3 is TGCAGTGCTAGATACCAGGGTGGGGGGGAAGAGACCCAGTACTTC.

This clonotype has just a few counts. V is TRBV5-1 and J is TRBJ2-7; 10 bases align to TRBD2. The CDR3 covers 13 residues. Germline CDR1 and CDR2: SGHRS and YFSETQ. Trimming removed 0 bases from V and 6 bases from J; junction bases left unmatched: 0. The CDR3 loop is CASSLGLAGEQYF. CDR3 DNA sequence: TGCGCCAGCAGCTTGGGACTAGCGGGCGAGCAGTACTTC.

The chain employs TRBV27 and TRBJ2-7; 10 nucleotides agree with TRBD2. CDR1 MNHEY and CDR2 SMNVEV come from the germline V gene (reference sequence). V lost 6 bases to trimming and J lost 7 bases; unmatched junction nucleotides: 12. This CDR3 comprises 15 residues. The CDR3 DNA reads TGTGCCAGCAGGATACTAGCGGGGCCCCTTCTAGAGCAGTACTTC. The encoded protein is CASRILAGPLLEQYF.

This clonotype has ten or more counts. The chain recombines TRBV12-3 or TRBV12-4 with TRBJ1-1, with 8 bases lining up with TRBD1. This CDR3 contains 13 residues. With V trimmed by 9 bases and J by 0 bases, 3 bases remained unmatched. In DNA, the CDR3 is TGTGCCAGTGGACAGGGAATGAACACTGAAGCTTTCTTT. Residues: CASGQGMNTEAFF.

The chain carries TRBV20-1 and TRBJ2-7; TRBD1 matches 8 bases. Trimming cost V 5 bases and J 6 bases; bases outside gene matches: 6. Germline-derived CDR1 and CDR2 are DFQATT and SNEGSKA (reference sequence). The CDR3 runs 12 residues. The CDR3 DNA follows: TGCAGTGCTCACGACAGGGGTCGCGAGCAGTACTTC. As protein: CSAHDRGREQYF.

The chain uses TRBV5-1 and TRBJ2-2, with TRBD1 identical over 7 bases. Trimming at V came to 0 bases and at J to 4 bases, leaving 0 bases not matched to a gene. This CDR3 contains 14 residues. Looked up from germline, CDR1 is SGHRS and CDR2 is YFSETQ. CDR3 loop: CASSLAGGTGELFF. In DNA form, the CDR3 reads TGCGCCAGCAGCTTGGCAGGGGGCACCGGGGAGCTGTTTTTT.

This clonotype was seen more than once but under ten times. A read error is possible here, since a much larger clone lies one base away. The gene calls are TRBV2 and TRBJ1-6; D unclear. Germline V CDR1 and CDR2: SNHLY, FYNNEI. V was cut by 6 bases and J by 0 bases, with 9 bases left in between. The CDR3 totals 15 residues. The CDR3 region has the DNA TGTGCCAGCAGCGAACAAGGCTCCTATAATTCACCCCTCCACTTT. Its translation is CASSEQGSYNSPLHF.

This clonotype occurred a few times. V and J are TRBV5-1 and TRBJ2-2, with 7 bases fitting TRBD1. The ends lost 3 bases at V and 1 base at J; junction bases unmatched: 3. CDR3 length: 15 amino acids. Germline CDR1 SGHRS, CDR2 YFSETQ. The CDR3 DNA sequence: TGCGCCAGCAGCTCGGGACAGCTGAACACCGGGGAGCTGTTTTTT. Amino acids: CASSSGQLNTGELFF.

In its sample, this clonotype was seen a few times. This chain links TRBV6-1 with TRBJ2-5; D not resolved. With 5 bases removed from V and 2 bases from J, the gap between germline ends came to 6 bases. The CDR3 totals 12 residues. Germline V CDR1 and CDR2: MNHNS, SASEGT. The CDR3 sequence: CASSFLQETQYF. CDR3 DNA sequence: TGTGCCAGCAGTTTTCTTCAAGAGACCCAGTACTTC.

This clonotype has at least ten counts. The chain carries TRBV5-1 and TRBJ2-5, with a weak D call TRBD1 (6 bases). Looked up from germline, CDR1 is SGHRS and CDR2 is YFSETQ. The CDR3 consists of 13 residues. V lost 6 bases to trimming and J lost 2 bases, with 11 bases between them. The CDR3 nucleotides read TGCGCCAGCACAGGACAGCTACAAGAGACCCAGTACTTC. It encodes CASTGQLQETQYF.

This clonotype was recorded a few times. This may be a read error: a much more frequent sequence differs by one nucleotide. V gene TRBV19 combines with J gene TRBJ2-3; maybe TRBD1 (6 bases). The V end was cut by 3 bases, the J end by 3 bases, with 10 bases between. Germline values: CDR1 LNHDA, CDR2 SQIVND (reference sequence). The CDR3 covers 14 residues. For the CDR3, the DNA is TGTGCCAGTAGTATGGGGACATCAACAGATACGCAGTATTTT. Its protein product is CASSMGTSTDTQYF.

This clonotype was observed many times. V and J are TRBV9 and TRBJ1-1, with 7 bases matching TRBD1. V trimming: 5 bases; J trimming: 1 base; junction bases outside the gene matches: 5. Germline CDR1 and CDR2: SGDLS and YYNGEE. The CDR3 has 14 amino acids. CDR3 sequence (DNA): TGTGCCAGCAGTGTCGACAGGGCGAACACTGAAGCTTTCTTT. Encoded protein: CASSVDRANTEAFF. Full variable domain (rest looked up from reference TRBV9 and TRBJ1-1): DSGVTQTPKHLITATGQRVTLRCSPRSGDLSVYWYQQSLDQGLQFLIQYYNGEERAKGNILERFSAQQFPDLHSELNLSSLELGDSALYFCASSVDRANTEAFFGQGTRLTVV.

This clonotype was seen only a few times. This chain links TRBV2 with TRBJ1-3; D call uncertain. Deletions cut 6 bases from V and 4 bases from J, with 16 bases between. Per germline, CDR1 SNHLY and CDR2 FYNNEI. The CDR3 has 15 amino acids. CDR3 nucleotides: TGTGCCAGCAGCCAAGACACCGTGGCGGGAAACACCATATATTTT. This sequence encodes CASSQDTVAGNTIYF.